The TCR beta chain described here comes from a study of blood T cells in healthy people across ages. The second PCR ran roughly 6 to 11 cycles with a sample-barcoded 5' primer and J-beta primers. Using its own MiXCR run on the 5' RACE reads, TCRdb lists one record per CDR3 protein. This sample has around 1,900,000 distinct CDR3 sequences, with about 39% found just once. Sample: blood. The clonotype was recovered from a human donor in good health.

This CDR3 is CASSPPGLSGANVLTF. Written as DNA, the CDR3 is TGTGCCAGCAGCCCCCCGGGCCTCTCTGGGGCCAACGTCCTGACTTTC. The gene calls are TRBV6-5 and TRBJ2-6, with no clear D. The CDR3 is 16 amino acids. Germline V gives CDR1 MNHEY, CDR2 SVGAGI. V was pared by 6 bases and J by 0 bases, with 12 bases between.